This T cell receptor beta chain is from a study of Ad26.COV2.S vaccination and SARS-CoV-2 variants. As for the study in general: The study gave Ad26.COV2.S intramuscularly, once or twice 56 days apart.

Clones were sequenced by immunoSEQ multiplex PCR, and TCRdb holds only the in-frame ones, with some missing. The table includes 350,000 to 450,000 clones, about 88% detected once. This clone was picked up one time. The target antigen is unknown. The CDR3 is made up of 17 amino acids. Trimming removed 4 bases from V and 8 bases from J; junction bases left unmatched: 11. Per germline, CDR1 MNHEY and CDR2 SVGEGT. Study findings and constraints: Reported post-vaccination CD8+ and CD4+ T cell responses to spike showed substantial breadth.

Treatment described: roughly 18 received Ad26.COV2.S at low or high dose, single or two shots; a few received placebo; per-sample allocation not given. Collection of samples fell on day 63 after the first vaccine or placebo injection. The individual, an adult aged 18-55 years, was a donor in Boston. It was Wuhan-strain SARS-CoV-2 spike that the Ad26 vaccine vector expressed. The rearrangement links TRBV6-2 or TRBV6-3 to TRBJ2-1, with 13 nucleotides matching TRBD2. This clonotype was sampled from a person aged 18-60 years who received the Ad26.COV2.S COVID-19 vaccine or a placebo. The sample consisted of peripheral blood, taken in a trial of Ad26.COV2.S vaccine versus placebo. The CDR3 loop is CASSSARLAGGLHEQFF. The CDR3 DNA reads as TGTGCCAGCAGTTCAGCAAGACTAGCGGGAGGCCTCCATGAGCAGTTCTTC.